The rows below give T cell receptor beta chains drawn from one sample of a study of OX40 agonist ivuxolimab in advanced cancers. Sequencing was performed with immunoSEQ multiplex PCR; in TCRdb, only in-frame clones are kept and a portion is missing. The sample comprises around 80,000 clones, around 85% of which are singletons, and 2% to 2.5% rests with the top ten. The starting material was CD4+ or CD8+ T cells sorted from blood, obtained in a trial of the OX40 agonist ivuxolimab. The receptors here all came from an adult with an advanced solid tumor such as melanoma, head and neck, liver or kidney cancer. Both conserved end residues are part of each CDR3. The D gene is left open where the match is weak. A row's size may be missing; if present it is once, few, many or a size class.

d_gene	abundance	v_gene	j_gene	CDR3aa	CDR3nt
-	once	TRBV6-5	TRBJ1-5	CASSPGTSNQPQHF	TGTGCCAGCAGCCCCGGGACAAGCAATCAGCCCCAGCATTTT
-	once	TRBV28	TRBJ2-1	CASRDTNRNEQFF	TGTGCCAGCAGGGACACTAACAGGAATGAGCAGTTCTTC
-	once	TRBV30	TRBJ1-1	CAWSDPTEAFF	TGTGCCTGGAGTGATCCAACTGAAGCTTTCTTT
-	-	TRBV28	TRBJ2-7	CASSLNYEQYF	TGTGCCAGCAGTTTAAACTACGAGCAGTACTTC
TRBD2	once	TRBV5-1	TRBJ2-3	CASSLGLAADTQYF	TGCGCCAGCAGCTTGGGACTAGCAGCAGATACGCAGTATTTT
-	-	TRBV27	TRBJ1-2	CATTGGAGGYTF	TGTGCCACCACAGGCGGCGCGGGTGGCTACACCTTC
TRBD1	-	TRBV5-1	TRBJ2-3	CASSFRQGKDTQYF	TGCGCCAGCAGCTTTCGACAGGGGAAGGATACGCAGTATTTT
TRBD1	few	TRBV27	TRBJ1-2	CASSPDREGGYTF	TGTGCCAGCAGTCCCGACAGGGAGGGTGGCTACACCTTC
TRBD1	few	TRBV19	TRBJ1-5	CASRQQNRGPQHF	TGTGCCAGTAGACAACAAAACAGGGGGCCCCAGCATTTT
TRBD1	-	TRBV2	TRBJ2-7	CASSAFGQDREYF	TGTGCCAGCAGTGCCTTTGGACAGGACAGGGAGTACTTC
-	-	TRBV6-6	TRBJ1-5	CASSYSGGNQPQHF	TGTGCCAGCAGTTACTCCGGCGGCAATCAGCCCCAGCATTTT
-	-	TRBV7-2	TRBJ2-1	CASSFRRGSYNEQFF	TGTGCCAGCAGCTTTAGACGCGGGTCCTACAATGAGCAGTTCTTC
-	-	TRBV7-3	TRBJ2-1	CASSLTRWDPVFF	TGTGCCAGCAGCTTAACTCGGTGGGACCCAGTCTTCTTC
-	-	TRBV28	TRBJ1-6	CASSLSGRMALHF	TGTGCCAGCAGTTTATCCGGGCGGATGGCCCTCCACTTT
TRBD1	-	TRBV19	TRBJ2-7	CASSTRQGPYEQYF	TGTGCCAGTAGTACCAGACAGGGCCCCTACGAGCAGTACTTC
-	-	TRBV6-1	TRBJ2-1	CAGALDRDNEQFF	TGTGCCGGTGCCCTTGACCGGGACAATGAGCAGTTCTTC
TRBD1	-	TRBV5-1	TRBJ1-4	CASSLGSGTGSNEKLFF	TGCGCCAGCAGCTTGGGATCCGGGACAGGGTCTAATGAAAAACTGTTTTTT
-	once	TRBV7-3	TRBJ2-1	CASTQGAYNEQFF	TGTGCCAGCACCCAAGGCGCCTACAATGAGCAGTTCTTC
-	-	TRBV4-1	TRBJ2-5	CASSPTGMYQETQYF	TGCGCCAGCAGCCCTACCGGGATGTACCAAGAGACCCAGTACTTC
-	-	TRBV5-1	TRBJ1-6	CASSRAGVDFGAYNSPLHF	TGCGCCAGCAGCCGTGCCGGGGTTGATTTTGGAGCCTATAATTCACCCCTCCACTTT
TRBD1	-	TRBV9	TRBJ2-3	CASSADRGIDTQYF	TGTGCCAGCAGCGCGGACAGGGGCATTGATACGCAGTATTTT
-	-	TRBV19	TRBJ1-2	CASSIEWSAISYGYTF	TGTGCCAGTAGTATAGAATGGTCCGCCATCAGCTATGGCTACACCTTC
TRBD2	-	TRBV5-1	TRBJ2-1	CASSLGGGTSILNEQFF	TGCGCCAGCAGCCTCGGCGGGGGGACTAGCATATTAAATGAGCAGTTCTTC
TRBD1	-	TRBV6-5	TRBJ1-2	CASSPADRGYGYTF	TGTGCCAGCAGTCCCGCGGACAGGGGATATGGCTACACCTTC
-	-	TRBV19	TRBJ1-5	CASSIGAERSNQPQHF	TGTGCCAGTAGTATTGGTGCGGAACGGAGCAATCAGCCCCAGCATTTT
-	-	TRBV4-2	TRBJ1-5	CASSRQSVGGQPQHF	TGTGCCAGCAGCCGACAGTCGGTTGGGGGCCAGCCCCAGCATTTT
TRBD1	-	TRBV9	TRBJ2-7	CASSRGTGGHEQYF	TGTGCCAGCAGCCGAGGGACAGGGGGCCACGAGCAGTACTTC
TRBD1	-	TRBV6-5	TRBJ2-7	CASSYSGTAIYEQYF	TGTGCCAGCAGTTACTCGGGGACAGCGATCTACGAGCAGTACTTC
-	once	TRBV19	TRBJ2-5	CASSDPAGSRRETQYF	TGTGCCAGTAGTGACCCGGCAGGGAGCCGGCGAGAGACCCAGTACTTC
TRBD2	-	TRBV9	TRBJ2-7	CASSVSSGTTLPEQYF	TGTGCCAGCAGCGTCTCATCCGGGACTACCCTCCCCGAGCAGTACTTC
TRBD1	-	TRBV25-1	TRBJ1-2	CASSPPGQGYGYTF	TGTGCCAGCAGTCCTCCGGGACAGGGGTATGGCTACACCTTC
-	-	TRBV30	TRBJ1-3	CAWSAAQVTPGNTIYF	TGTGCCTGGAGCGCCGCTCAGGTGACTCCTGGAAACACCATATATTTT
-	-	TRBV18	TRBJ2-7	CASSPRGAEQYF	TGTGCCAGCTCACCACGGGGGGCCGAGCAGTACTTC
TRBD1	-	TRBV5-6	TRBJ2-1	CASTRTGSPYNEQFF	TGTGCCAGCACCCGGACAGGGTCTCCCTACAATGAGCAGTTCTTC
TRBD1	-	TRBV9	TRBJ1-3	CASSSREGAAGNTIYF	TGTGCCAGCAGCTCCAGGGAGGGGGCAGCTGGAAACACCATATATTTT
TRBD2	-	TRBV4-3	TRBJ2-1	CASSQGLAIQYEQFF	TGCGCCAGCAGCCAAGGACTAGCGATACAATATGAGCAGTTCTTC
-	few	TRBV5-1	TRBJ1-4	CASSLVQGGNEKLFF	TGCGCCAGCAGCTTGGTTCAGGGAGGGAATGAAAAACTGTTTTTT
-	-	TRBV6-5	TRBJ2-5	CASRNAPWETQYF	TGTGCCAGCAGGAACGCCCCATGGGAGACCCAGTACTTC
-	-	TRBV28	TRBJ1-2	CASSKGWVGYTF	TGTGCCAGCAGCAAAGGGTGGGTCGGCTACACCTTC
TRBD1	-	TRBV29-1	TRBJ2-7	CSVDTGASYEQYF	TGCAGCGTAGATACAGGGGCCTCCTACGAGCAGTACTTC
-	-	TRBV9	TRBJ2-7	CASSVGFSYEQYF	TGTGCCAGCAGCGTTGGCTTTTCCTACGAGCAGTACTTC
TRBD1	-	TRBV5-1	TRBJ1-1	CASSPGQSSTEAFF	TGCGCCAGCAGCCCGGGACAGAGTTCCACTGAAGCTTTCTTT
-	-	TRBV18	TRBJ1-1	CASSPRNINTEAFF	TGTGCCAGCTCACCCCGGAATATCAACACTGAAGCTTTCTTT
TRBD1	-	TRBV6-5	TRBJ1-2	CASSPGQGGGYTF	TGTGCCAGCAGTCCCGGACAGGGGGGCGGCTACACCTTC
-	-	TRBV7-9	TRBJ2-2	CASSFRRGPNTGELFF	TGTGCCAGCAGCTTCCGGCGGGGGCCCAACACCGGGGAGCTGTTTTTT
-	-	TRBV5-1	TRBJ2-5	CASTRQRRQETQYF	TGCGCCAGCACCCGACAGAGGAGGCAAGAGACCCAGTACTTC
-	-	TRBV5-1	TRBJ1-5	CASSLSGQGNNQPQHF	TGCGCCAGCAGCTTATCGGGCCAGGGCAACAATCAGCCCCAGCATTTT
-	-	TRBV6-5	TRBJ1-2	CASIDRGFGGYTF	TGTGCCAGCATCGACCGTGGGTTCGGTGGCTACACCTTC
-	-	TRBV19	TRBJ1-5	CASSIQFGDQPQHF	TGTGCCAGTAGTATTCAGTTTGGTGATCAGCCCCAGCATTTT
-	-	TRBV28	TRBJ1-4	CASYENEKLFF	TGTGCCAGTTACGAGAATGAAAAACTGTTTTTT
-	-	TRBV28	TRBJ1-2	CASRQGVPYGYTF	TGTGCCAGCAGGCAGGGAGTGCCATATGGCTACACCTTC
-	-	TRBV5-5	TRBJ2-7	CASSLVGGSSYEQYF	TGTGCCAGCAGCTTAGTCGGCGGAAGCTCCTACGAGCAGTACTTC
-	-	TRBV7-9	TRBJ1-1	CASSLEMSWTEAFF	TGTGCCAGCAGCTTAGAAATGTCTTGGACTGAAGCTTTCTTT